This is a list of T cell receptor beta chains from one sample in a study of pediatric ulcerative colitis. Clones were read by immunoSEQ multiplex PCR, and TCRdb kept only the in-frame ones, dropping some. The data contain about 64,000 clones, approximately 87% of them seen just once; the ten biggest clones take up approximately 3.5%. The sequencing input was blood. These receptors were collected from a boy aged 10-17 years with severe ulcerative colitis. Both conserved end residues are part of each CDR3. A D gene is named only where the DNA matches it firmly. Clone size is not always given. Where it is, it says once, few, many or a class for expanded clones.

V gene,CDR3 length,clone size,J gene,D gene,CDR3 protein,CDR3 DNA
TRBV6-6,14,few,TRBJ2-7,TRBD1,CASSYTGQGSEQYF,TGTGCCAGCAGTTACACCGGACAGGGCTCCGAGCAGTACTTC
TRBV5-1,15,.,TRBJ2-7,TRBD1,CASSSAGQGAYEQYF,TGCGCCAGCAGCTCGGCGGGACAGGGGGCCTACGAGCAGTACTTC
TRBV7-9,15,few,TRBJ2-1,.,CASSLGYSGRPEQFF,TGTGCCAGCAGCTTAGGATACTCAGGCAGACCTGAGCAGTTCTTC
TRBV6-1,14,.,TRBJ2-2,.,CASSERRGPGELFF,TGTGCCAGCAGTGAAAGGAGGGGTCCCGGGGAGCTGTTTTTT
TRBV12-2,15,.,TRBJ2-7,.,CARDPSYSGSDEQYF,TGTGCAAGGGACCCTTCTTACAGCGGGAGTGACGAGCAGTACTTC
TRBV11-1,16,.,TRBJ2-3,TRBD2,CASSGGSGRGTDTQYF,TGTGCCAGCAGCGGGGGTAGCGGGAGAGGCACAGATACGCAGTATTTT
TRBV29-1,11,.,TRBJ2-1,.,CSGINYNEQFF,TGCAGCGGAATAAACTACAATGAGCAGTTCTTC
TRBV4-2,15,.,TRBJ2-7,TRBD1,CASSRDRDSYYEQYF,TGTGCCAGCAGCCGGGATAGGGACAGCTACTACGAGCAGTACTTC
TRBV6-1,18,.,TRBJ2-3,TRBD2,CASSDPLVAGVAPDTQYF,TGTGCCAGCAGTGATCCGCTGGTGGCGGGAGTAGCCCCAGATACGCAGTATTTT
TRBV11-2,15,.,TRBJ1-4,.,CASSLVPSTNEKLFF,TGTGCCAGCAGCTTAGTTCCATCAACTAATGAAAAACTGTTTTTT
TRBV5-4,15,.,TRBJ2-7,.,CASSLSAGPSYEQYF,TGTGCCAGCAGCTTGTCAGCAGGGCCGTCCTACGAGCAGTACTTC
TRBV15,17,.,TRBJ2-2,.,CATSRDNAGQRAGELFF,TGTGCCACCAGCAGAGATAACGCAGGGCAAAGAGCCGGGGAGCTGTTTTTT
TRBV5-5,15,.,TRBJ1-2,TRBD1,CASSLGQGKLEGYTF,TGTGCCAGCAGCCTGGGACAGGGGAAACTGGAGGGCTACACCTTC
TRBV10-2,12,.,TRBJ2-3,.,CATRLDTDTQYF,TGCGCCACCCGTTTAGACACAGATACGCAGTATTTT
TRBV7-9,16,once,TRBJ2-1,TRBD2,CASSTGLAGGYNEQFF,TGTGCCAGCAGCACGGGACTAGCGGGAGGATACAATGAGCAGTTCTTC
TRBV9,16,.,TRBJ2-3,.,CASTRGGATYTDTQYF,TGTGCCAGCACCCGAGGCGGCGCGACATACACAGATACGCAGTATTTT
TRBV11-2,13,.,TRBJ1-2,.,CASSTTTDYGYTF,TGTGCCAGCAGCACAACCACAGACTATGGCTACACCTTC
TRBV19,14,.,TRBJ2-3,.,CASSSGPRTDTQYF,TGTGCCAGTAGTAGCGGGCCCCGCACAGATACGCAGTATTTT
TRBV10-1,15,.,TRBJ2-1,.,CASSDGESPYNEQFF,TGCGCCAGCAGTGATGGTGAGTCCCCCTACAATGAGCAGTTCTTC
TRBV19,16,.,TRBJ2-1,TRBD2,CASSIGGVAGLNEQFF,TGTGCCAGTAGTATTGGTGGCGTAGCGGGCCTCAATGAGCAGTTCTTC
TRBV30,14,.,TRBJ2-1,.,CAWSTGSSYNEQFF,TGTGCCTGGAGCACAGGAAGCTCCTACAATGAGCAGTTCTTC
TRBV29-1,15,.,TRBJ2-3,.,CSVDVALARLDTQYF,TGCAGCGTTGACGTTGCTCTAGCAAGATTAGATACGCAGTATTTT
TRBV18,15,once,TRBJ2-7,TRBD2,CASSPQDGGGYEQYF,TGTGCCAGCTCCCCCCAGGACGGCGGGGGCTACGAGCAGTACTTC
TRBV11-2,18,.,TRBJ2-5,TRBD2,CASSLGLAGGGYQETQYF,TGTGCCAGCAGCTTGGGACTAGCGGGAGGGGGGTACCAAGAGACCCAGTACTTC
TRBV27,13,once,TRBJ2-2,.,CASSLLNTGELFF,TGTGCCAGCAGTCTCCTCAACACCGGGGAGCTGTTTTTT
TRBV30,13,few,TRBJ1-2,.,CAWSVDSYYGYTF,TGTGCCTGGAGTGTGGACAGCTATTATGGCTACACCTTC
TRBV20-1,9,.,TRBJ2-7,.,CSASYVQYF,TGCAGTGCTAGTTATGTGCAGTACTTC
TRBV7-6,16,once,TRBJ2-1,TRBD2,CASSHYAGDSYNEQFF,TGTGCCAGCAGCCATTATGCGGGGGACTCCTACAATGAGCAGTTCTTC
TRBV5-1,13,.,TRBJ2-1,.,CASSWSLANEQFF,TGCGCCAGCAGCTGGTCCCTAGCCAATGAGCAGTTCTTC
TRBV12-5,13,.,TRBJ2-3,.,CASGLVPEDTQYF,TGTGCTAGTGGTTTGGTACCCGAGGATACGCAGTATTTT
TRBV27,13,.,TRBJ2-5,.,CASSIAGWETQYF,TGTGCCAGCAGTATAGCTGGCTGGGAGACCCAGTACTTC
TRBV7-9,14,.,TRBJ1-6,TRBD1,CASSSGQGGSPLHF,TGTGCCAGCAGCTCGGGACAGGGTGGCTCACCCCTCCACTTT
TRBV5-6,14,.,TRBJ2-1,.,CASSFDRYYNEQFF,TGTGCCAGCAGCTTTGACAGGTACTACAATGAGCAGTTCTTC
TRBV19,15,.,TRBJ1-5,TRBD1,CASSIPTTGRQPQHF,TGTGCCAGTAGTATACCAACGACAGGGCGTCAGCCCCAGCATTTT
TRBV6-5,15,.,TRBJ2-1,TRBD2,CASSSGLAAYNEQFF,TGTGCCAGCAGTTCGGGACTAGCGGCCTACAATGAGCAGTTCTTC
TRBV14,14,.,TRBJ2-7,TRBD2,CASSQAGLAGEQYF,TGTGCCAGCAGCCAAGCCGGACTAGCGGGAGAGCAGTACTTC
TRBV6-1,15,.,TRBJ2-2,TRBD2,CASSGLAGATGELFF,TGTGCCAGCAGTGGACTAGCGGGAGCCACCGGGGAGCTGTTTTTT
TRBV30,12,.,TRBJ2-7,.,CAWSVLVSEQYF,TGTGCCTGGAGTGTACTGGTTTCCGAGCAGTACTTC
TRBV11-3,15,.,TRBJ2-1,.,CASSLDTGRYNEQFF,TGTGCCAGCAGCCTGGATACGGGACGTTACAATGAGCAGTTCTTC
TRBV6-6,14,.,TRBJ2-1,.,CASSQVGGYNEQFF,TGTGCCAGCAGCCAAGTGGGGGGCTACAATGAGCAGTTCTTC
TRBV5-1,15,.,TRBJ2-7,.,CASSFAGTVVNEQYF,TGCGCCAGCAGCTTTGCTGGGACCGTGGTAAACGAGCAGTACTTC
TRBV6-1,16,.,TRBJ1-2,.,CASSELSLTPFSGYTF,TGTGCCAGCAGTGAATTATCACTCACCCCTTTCTCGGGCTACACCTTC
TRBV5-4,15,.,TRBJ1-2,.,CASSWDGHLNYGYTF,TGTGCCAGCAGCTGGGACGGTCACCTTAACTATGGCTACACCTTC
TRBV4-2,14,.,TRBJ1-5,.,CASSQESVYQPQHF,TGTGCCAGCAGCCAAGAGTCCGTATATCAGCCCCAGCATTTT
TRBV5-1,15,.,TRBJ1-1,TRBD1,CASSDGQGAGTEAFF,TGCGCCAGCAGCGACGGACAGGGGGCGGGAACTGAAGCTTTCTTT
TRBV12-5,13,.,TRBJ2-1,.,CASGEGGRGEQFF,TGTGCTAGTGGGGAAGGTGGTCGGGGTGAGCAGTTCTTC
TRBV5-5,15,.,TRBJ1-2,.,CASSLEPGQVYGYTF,TGTGCCAGCAGCTTGGAACCGGGTCAGGTCTATGGCTACACCTTC
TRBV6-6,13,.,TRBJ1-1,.,CASSPTGNTEAFF,TGTGCCAGCAGTCCGACAGGGAACACTGAAGCTTTCTTT
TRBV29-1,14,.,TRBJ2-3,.,CSVNGDSDTDTQYF,TGCAGCGTCAATGGGGATAGCGACACAGATACGCAGTATTTT
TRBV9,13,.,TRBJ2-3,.,CASNLGGADTQYF,TGTGCCAGCAATCTCGGGGGCGCAGATACGCAGTATTTT
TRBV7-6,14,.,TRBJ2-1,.,CASSHSGSYNEQFF,TGTGCCAGCAGCCATTCAGGGAGCTACAATGAGCAGTTCTTC
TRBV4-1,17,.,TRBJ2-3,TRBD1,CASSQLPGQAYLDTQYF,TGCGCCAGCAGCCAATTACCCGGACAGGCTTATCTGGATACGCAGTATTTT
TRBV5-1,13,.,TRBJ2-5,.,CASRVTPQETQYF,TGCGCCAGCAGGGTGACCCCCCAAGAGACCCAGTACTTC
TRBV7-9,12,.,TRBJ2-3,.,CASSTGGDTQYF,TGTGCCAGCAGCACTGGCGGAGATACGCAGTATTTT
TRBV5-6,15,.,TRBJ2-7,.,CASSSVLASSYEQYF,TGTGCCAGCAGCTCAGTTTTGGCGTCATCCTACGAGCAGTACTTC
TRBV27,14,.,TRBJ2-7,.,CASSLTGHTYEQYF,TGTGCCAGCAGTTTAACAGGACACACCTACGAGCAGTACTTC